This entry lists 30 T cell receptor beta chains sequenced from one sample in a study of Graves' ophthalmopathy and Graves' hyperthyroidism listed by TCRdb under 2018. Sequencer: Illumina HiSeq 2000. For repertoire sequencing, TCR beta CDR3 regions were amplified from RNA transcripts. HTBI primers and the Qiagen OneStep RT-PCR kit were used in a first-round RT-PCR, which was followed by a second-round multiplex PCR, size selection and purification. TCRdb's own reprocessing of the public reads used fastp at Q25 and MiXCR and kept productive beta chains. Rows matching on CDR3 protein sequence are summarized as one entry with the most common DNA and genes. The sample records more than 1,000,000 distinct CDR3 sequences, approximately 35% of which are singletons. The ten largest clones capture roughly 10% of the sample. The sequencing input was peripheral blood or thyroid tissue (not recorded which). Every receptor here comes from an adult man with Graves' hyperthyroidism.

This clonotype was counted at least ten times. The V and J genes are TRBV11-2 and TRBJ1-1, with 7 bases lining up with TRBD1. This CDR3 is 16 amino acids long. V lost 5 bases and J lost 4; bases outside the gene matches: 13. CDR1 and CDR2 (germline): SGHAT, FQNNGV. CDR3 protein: CASSNRGRGEGTEAFF. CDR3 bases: TGTGCCAGCAGCAATAGGGGGCGAGGGGAGGGCACTGAAGCTTTCTTT.

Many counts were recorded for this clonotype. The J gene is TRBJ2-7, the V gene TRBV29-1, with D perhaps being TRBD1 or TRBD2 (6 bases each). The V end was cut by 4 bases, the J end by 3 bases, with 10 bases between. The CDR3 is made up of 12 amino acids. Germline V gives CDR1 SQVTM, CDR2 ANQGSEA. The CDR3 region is CSVVGGVYEQYF. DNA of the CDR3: TGCAGCGTTGTGGGGGGCGTCTACGAGCAGTACTTC.

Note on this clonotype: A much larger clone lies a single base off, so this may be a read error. The CDR3 bases are TGTGCCAGCAGCTACCGGGACAGGGAGGACTACGAGCAGTACTTC. Translation: CASSYRDREDYEQYF. The rearrangement uses TRBV7-9 and TRBJ2-7; 9 bases are shared with TRBD1. Germline CDR1 is SEHNR and CDR2 is FQNEAQ (reference sequence). The CDR3 spans 15 residues. The V and J ends lost 4 bases and 3 bases, in that order; junction bases with no gene match: 7.

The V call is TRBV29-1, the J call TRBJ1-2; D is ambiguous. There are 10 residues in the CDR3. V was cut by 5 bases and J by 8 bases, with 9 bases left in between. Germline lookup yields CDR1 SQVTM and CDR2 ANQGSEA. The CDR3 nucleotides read TGCAGCGTTAAGCCTGGGGGCTACACCTTC. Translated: CSVKPGGYTF.

CDR3 residues: CASSDRGQIYEQYF. CDR3 nucleotides: TGTGCCAGCAGTGACAGGGGGCAAATCTACGAGCAGTACTTC. The genes are TRBV28 and TRBJ2-7, with 10 bases fitting TRBD1. With 5 bases clipped from V and 3 bases from J, the junction kept 4 bases outside the gene matches. Looked up from germline, CDR1 is MDHEN and CDR2 is SYDVKM. The CDR3 is 14 amino acids.

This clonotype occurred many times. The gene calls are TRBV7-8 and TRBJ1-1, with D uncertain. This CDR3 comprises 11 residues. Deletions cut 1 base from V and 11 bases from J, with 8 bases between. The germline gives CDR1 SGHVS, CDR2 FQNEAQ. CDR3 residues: CASSLGDYAFF. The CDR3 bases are TGTGCCAGCAGCTTAGGGGATTATGCTTTCTTT.

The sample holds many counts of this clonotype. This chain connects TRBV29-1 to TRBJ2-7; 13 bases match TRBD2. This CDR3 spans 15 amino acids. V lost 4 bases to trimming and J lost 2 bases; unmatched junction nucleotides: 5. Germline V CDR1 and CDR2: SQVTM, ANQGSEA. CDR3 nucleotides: TGCAGCGTTGTGACGGGACTAGCGGGAACCTACGAGCAGTACTTC. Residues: CSVVTGLAGTYEQYF.

This CDR3 is CAIRTGGYEQYF. DNA of the CDR3: TGTGCCATCAGGACAGGGGGCTACGAGCAGTACTTC. The V call is TRBV10-3, the J call TRBJ2-7; 9 bases align to TRBD1. The V and J ends lost 6 bases and 3 bases, in that order; junction bases with no gene match: 0. Per germline, CDR1 ENHRY and CDR2 SYGVKD. The CDR3 spans 12 residues.

CDR3 DNA: TGCGCCAGCAGCTTGTTTGGCGGGGGGGCGGAGGAGCAGTACTTC. This encodes CASSLFGGGAEEQYF. The chain employs TRBV5-1 and TRBJ2-7, with TRBD2 identical over 9 bases. Trimming cost V 1 base and J 7 bases; bases outside gene matches: 9. The CDR3 has 15 amino acids. Germline V gene sequence: CDR1 SGHRS, CDR2 YFSETQ.

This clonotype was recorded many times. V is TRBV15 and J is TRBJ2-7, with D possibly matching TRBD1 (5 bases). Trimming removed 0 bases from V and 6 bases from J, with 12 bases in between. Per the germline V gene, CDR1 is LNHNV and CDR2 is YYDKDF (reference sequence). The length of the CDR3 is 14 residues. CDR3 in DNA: TGTGCCACCAGCAGAGATCACGACAGCCTCGAGCAGTACTTC. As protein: CATSRDHDSLEQYF.

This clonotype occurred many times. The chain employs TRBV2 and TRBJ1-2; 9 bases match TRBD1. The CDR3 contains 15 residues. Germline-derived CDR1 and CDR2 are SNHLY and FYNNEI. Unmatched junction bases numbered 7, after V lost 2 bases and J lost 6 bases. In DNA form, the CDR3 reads TGTGCCAGCAGTGAACGCCCAACAGGGGGCAATGGCTACACCTTC. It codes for CASSERPTGGNGYTF.

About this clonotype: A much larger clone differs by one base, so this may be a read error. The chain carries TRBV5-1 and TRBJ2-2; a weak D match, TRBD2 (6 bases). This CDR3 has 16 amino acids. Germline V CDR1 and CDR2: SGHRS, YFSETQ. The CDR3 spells CASSLSVGLNTGEVFF. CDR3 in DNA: TGCGCCAGCAGCTTGTCTGTTGGATTGAACACCGGGGAGGTGTTTTTT.

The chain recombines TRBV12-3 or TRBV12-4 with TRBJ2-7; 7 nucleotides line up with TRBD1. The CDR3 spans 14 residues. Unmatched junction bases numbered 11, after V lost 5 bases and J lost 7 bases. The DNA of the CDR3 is TGTGCCAGCAGTACCGGGACAGCAAGAGGAGAGCAGTACTTC. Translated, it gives CASSTGTARGEQYF.

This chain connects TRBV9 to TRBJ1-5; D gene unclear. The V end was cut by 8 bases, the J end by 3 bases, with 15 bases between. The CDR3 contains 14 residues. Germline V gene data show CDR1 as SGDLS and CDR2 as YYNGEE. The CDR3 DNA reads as TGTGCCAGAATTCGTGGACGGTCCAATCAGCCCCAGCATTTT. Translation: CARIRGRSNQPQHF.

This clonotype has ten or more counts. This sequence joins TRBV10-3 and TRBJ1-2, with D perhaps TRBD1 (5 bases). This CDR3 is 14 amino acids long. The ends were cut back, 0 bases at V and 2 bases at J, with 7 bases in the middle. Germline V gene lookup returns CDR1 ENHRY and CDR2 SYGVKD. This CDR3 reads CAISESGDNYGYTF. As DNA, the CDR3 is TGTGCCATCAGTGAGTCGGGGGACAACTATGGCTACACCTTC.

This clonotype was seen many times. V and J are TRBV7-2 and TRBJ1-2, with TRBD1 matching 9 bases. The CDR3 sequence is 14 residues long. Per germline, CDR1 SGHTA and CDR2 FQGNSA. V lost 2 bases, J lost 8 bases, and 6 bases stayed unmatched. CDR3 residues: CASSLFGTGFGYTF. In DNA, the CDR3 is TGTGCCAGCAGCTTATTTGGGACAGGGTTCGGCTACACCTTC.

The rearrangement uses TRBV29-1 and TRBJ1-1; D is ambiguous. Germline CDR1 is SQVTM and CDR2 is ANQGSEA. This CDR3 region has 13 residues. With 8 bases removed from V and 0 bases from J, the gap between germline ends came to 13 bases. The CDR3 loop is CSLALTLNTEAFF. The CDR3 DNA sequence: TGCAGCTTAGCGCTCACGCTGAACACTGAAGCTTTCTTT. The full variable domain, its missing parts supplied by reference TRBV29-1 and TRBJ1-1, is SAVISQKPSRDICQRGTSLTIQCQVDSQVTMMFWYRQQPGQSLTLIATANQGSEATYESGFVIDKFPISRPNLTFSTLTVSNMSPEDSSIYLCSLALTLNTEAFFGQGTRLTVV.

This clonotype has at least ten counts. CDR3: CASSLGTGGGAFF. The CDR3 nucleotides read TGTGCCAGCAGCTTAGGGACAGGCGGGGGAGCTTTCTTT. The chain joins TRBV7-8 to TRBJ1-1; 7 bases match TRBD1. Germline CDR1 reads SGHVS; CDR2 reads FQNEAQ. With V trimmed by 1 base and J by 10 bases, 6 bases remained unmatched. The CDR3 length is 13 residues.

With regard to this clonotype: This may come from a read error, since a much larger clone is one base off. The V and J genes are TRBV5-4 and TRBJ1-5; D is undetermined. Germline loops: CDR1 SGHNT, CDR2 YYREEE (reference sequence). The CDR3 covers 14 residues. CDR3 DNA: TGTGCCAGCAGCTTGGAAGGAATCGATCAGTCCCAGCATTTT. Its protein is CASSLEGIDQSQHF. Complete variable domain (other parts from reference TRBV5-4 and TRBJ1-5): ETGVTQSPTHLIKTRGQQVTLRCSSQSGHNTVSWYQQALGQGPQFIFQYYREEENGRGNFPPRFSGLQFPNYSSELNVNALELDDSALYLCASSLEGIDQSQHFGDGTRLSIL.

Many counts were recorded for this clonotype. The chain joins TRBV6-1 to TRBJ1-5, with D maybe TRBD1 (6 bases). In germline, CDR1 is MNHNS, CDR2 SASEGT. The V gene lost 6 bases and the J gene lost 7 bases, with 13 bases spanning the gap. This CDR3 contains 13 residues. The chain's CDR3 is CASSLQGRQPQHF. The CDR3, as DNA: TGTGCCAGCAGCTTACAGGGTAGGCAGCCCCAGCATTTT.

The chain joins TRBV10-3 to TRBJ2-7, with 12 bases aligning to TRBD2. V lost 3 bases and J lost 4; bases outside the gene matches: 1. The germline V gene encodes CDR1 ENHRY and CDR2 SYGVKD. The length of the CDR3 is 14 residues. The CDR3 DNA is TGTGCCATCAGTGACGGGACTAGCGGGTACGAGCAGTACTTC. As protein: CAISDGTSGYEQYF.

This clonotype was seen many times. The CDR3 sequence is CASTGSDRGYGYTF. In nucleotides, the CDR3 is TGTGCCAGCACGGGGTCGGACAGGGGATATGGCTACACCTTC. This rearrangement joins TRBV5-6 to TRBJ1-2, with TRBD1 identical over 9 bases. The CDR3 sequence is 14 residues long. The V gene's germline CDR1 is SGHDT and CDR2 YYEEEE. V lost 6 bases to trimming and J lost 5 bases; unmatched junction nucleotides: 8.

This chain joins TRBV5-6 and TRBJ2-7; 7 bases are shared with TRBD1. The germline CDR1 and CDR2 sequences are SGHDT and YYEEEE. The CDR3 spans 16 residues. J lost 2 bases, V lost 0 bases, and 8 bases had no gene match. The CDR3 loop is CASSLAGGGQPYEQYF. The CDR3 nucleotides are TGTGCCAGCAGCTTGGCGGGTGGGGGACAGCCCTACGAGCAGTACTTC.

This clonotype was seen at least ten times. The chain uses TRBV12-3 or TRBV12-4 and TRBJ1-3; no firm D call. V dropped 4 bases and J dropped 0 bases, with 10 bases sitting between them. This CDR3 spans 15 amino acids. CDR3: CASSSAPHSGNTIYF. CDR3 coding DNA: TGTGCCAGCAGTTCAGCTCCCCACTCTGGAAACACCATATATTTT.

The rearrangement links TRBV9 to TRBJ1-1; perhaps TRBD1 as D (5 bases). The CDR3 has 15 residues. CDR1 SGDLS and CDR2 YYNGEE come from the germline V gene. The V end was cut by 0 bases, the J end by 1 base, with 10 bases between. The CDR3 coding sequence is TGTGCCAGCAGCGTAGTCACCACAGGGAACACTGAAGCTTTCTTT. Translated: CASSVVTTGNTEAFF.

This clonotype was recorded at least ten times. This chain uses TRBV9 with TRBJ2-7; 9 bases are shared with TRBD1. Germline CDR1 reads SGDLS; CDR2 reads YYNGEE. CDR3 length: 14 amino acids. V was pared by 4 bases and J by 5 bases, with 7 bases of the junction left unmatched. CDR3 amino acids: CASSKGGQGHEQYF. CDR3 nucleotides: TGTGCCAGCAGCAAAGGGGGACAGGGCCACGAGCAGTACTTC.

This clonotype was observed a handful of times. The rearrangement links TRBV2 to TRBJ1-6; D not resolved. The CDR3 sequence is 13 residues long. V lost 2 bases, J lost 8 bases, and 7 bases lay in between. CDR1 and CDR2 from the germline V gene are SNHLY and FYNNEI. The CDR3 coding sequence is TGTGCCAGCAGTGAATACGGCTATTCACCCCTCCACTTT. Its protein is CASSEYGYSPLHF.

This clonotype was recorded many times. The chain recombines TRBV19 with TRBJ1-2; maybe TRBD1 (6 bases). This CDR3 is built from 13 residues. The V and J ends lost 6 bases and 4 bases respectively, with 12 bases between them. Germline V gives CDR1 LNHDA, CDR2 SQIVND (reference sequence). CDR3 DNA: TGTGCCAGTAGCTTCGGACAGTTCTATGGCTACACCTTC. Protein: CASSFGQFYGYTF.

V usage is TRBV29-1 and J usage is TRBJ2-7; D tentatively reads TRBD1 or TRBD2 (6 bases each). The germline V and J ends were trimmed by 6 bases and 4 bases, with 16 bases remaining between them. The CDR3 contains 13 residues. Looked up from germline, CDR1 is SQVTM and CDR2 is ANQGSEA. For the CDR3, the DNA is TGCAGCGTCCGGGGGACAAGCGGGTACGAGCAGTACTTC. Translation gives CSVRGTSGYEQYF.

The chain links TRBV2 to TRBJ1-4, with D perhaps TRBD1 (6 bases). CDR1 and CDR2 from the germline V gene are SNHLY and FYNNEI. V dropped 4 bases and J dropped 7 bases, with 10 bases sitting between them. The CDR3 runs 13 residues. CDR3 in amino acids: CASSGGGSEKLFF. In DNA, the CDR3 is TGTGCCAGCAGTGGGGGGGGCTCTGAAAAACTGTTTTTT.